The subject of this entry is one T cell receptor beta chain. Researchers ran immunoSEQ v3.0 at survey level. Sequencing was designed to cover roughly 40,000-50,000 T-cell genomes in each sample. The repertoire was sequenced with immunoSEQ multiplex PCR; TCRdb's copy has only in-frame clones and lacks some. The sample shows 7,500 to 9,500 clones, 84% of them seen only once. The data originate from a study of long-term antiretroviral therapy in people with HIV. Every one of the donors gave at least one pre-ART PBMC sample and at least two post-ART PBMC samples. Specimens carried about 0.95-11 million cryopreserved PBMC before DNA extraction. The length of the CDR3 is 14 residues. Germline CDR1 is MDHEN and CDR2 is SYDVKM. Unmatched junction bases numbered 7, after V lost 5 bases and J lost 7 bases.

The clonotype was recovered from a man in his thirties or forties with HIV. The rearrangement joins TRBV28 to TRBJ1-5, with 8 positions matching TRBD1. The material sequenced was unsorted PBMCs, taken 0.3 years before starting antiretroviral therapy. The CDR3 DNA follows: TGTGCCAGCAGTCGGTGGACAGGGAGACAGCCCCAGCATTTT. Its translation: CASSRWTGRQPQHF. Full variable domain (rest looked up from reference TRBV28 and TRBJ1-5): DVKVTQSSRYLVKRTGEKVFLECVQDMDHENMFWYRQDPGLGLRLIYFSYDVKMKEKGDIPEGYSVSREKKERFSLILESASTNQTSMYLCASSRWTGRQPQHFGDGTRLSIL.